The present T cell receptor (beta chain) was sequenced within a study of radiotherapy plus CTLA-4 blockade in lung cancer. Study-wide results and limits: In blood, after radiotherapy plus ipilimumab, tumor-derived TCR clones expanded.

Some clones are missing from TCRdb's copy, which holds only in-frame ones; the method was immunoSEQ multiplex PCR. The sample holds more than 25,000 clones, approximately 80% seen once. A note on this clone: Its target is unknown.

The sequence derives from a human donor with non-small cell lung cancer who had stable disease on radiotherapy plus ipilimumab. This specimen consisted of peripheral blood, obtained from a patient treated with radiotherapy plus ipilimumab.

Here the CDR3 reads CASSPRRDRAGNTIYF. The CDR3 bases are TGTGCCAGCAGCCCAAGGAGGGACAGGGCTGGAAACACCATATATTTT. V gene TRBV5-6 combines with J gene TRBJ1-3, with TRBD1 identical over 9 bases. CDR3 length: 16 amino acids. The V gene's germline CDR1 is SGHDT and CDR2 YYEEEE. The junction had 7 bases not matched to a gene; V was cut back by 4 bases and J by 2 bases.